This T cell receptor beta chain stems from a study of memory CD4+ T cells and cytomegalovirus serostatus. Study overall: Donors were healthy Belgian adults, under ten CMV seropositive and fewer than 30 seronegative.

This clone showed up just a few times. Its antigen remains unknown. Study-wide points: About 40% of the roughly 150 known CMV-associated TCRbeta sequences appeared in CD4+ memory.

The sort gate was single viable CD3+CD4+CD8-CD45RO+ cells for memory CD4+ T cells. Positive selection with CD4 microbeads enriched total CD4+ T cells. Profiling relied on immunoSEQ multiplex PCR, and the TCRdb table lists in-frame clones only, not all of them. The repertoire includes some 29,000 clones, under 80% of them detected once, and over 0.55% sits in the top ten. The CDR3 totals 13 residues. CDR1 is LNHDA and CDR2 is SQIVND in the germline V gene (reference sequence). V lost 9 bases to trimming and J lost 3 bases, with 15 bases between them. Specimen: memory CD4+ T cells from blood. The J gene is TRBJ2-7, the V gene TRBV19; tentatively, D is TRBD2 (5 bases). This clonotype was obtained from an adult in good health and CMV-seronegative. Some clones in this sample may be carry-over from other donors' samples. CDR3 protein: CASQRDRDYEQYF. For the CDR3, the DNA is TGTGCCAGCCAACGGGATCGGGACTACGAGCAGTACTTC.